These T cell receptor beta chains were read from a single sample in a study of shared clonotypes between healthy human individuals. Libraries were prepared by immunoSEQ multiplex PCR; TCRdb keeps only in-frame clonotypes and omits some of them. This table holds around 2.1 million clones, under 95% found once. The sample comprised naive CD8+ T cells from PBMCs. The receptor set was obtained from a man aged 18-30 years in good health. Some clones in this sample may be carry-over from other donors' samples. Each CDR3 is given with its conserved first and last residue. Fields, in order: D gene, clone size, J gene, V gene, CDR3 protein, CDR3 DNA. D genes are given only for firm matches. Clone size is shown for a subset of rows, as once, few, many or a class of expanded clone.

d_call: -
clone_size: -
j_call: TRBJ2-7
v_call: TRBV27
cdr3_aa: CASSYGRSYEQYF
cdr3_nt: TGTGCCAGCAGTTACGGACGGAGCTACGAGCAGTACTTC

d_call: -
clone_size: -
j_call: TRBJ2-3
v_call: TRBV4-3
cdr3_aa: CASSPTPGTTVTDTQYF
cdr3_nt: TGCGCCAGCAGCCCAACCCCCGGGACAACCGTCACAGATACGCAGTATTTT

d_call: -
clone_size: few
j_call: TRBJ1-1
v_call: TRBV6-1
cdr3_aa: CASSDLRNTEAFF
cdr3_nt: TGTGCCAGCAGTGACTTGCGCAACACTGAAGCTTTCTTT

d_call: TRBD1
clone_size: few
j_call: TRBJ1-1
v_call: TRBV10-3
cdr3_aa: CAISESPRGEAFF
cdr3_nt: TGTGCCATCAGTGAATCACCCAGGGGGGAAGCTTTCTTT

d_call: -
clone_size: once
j_call: TRBJ2-1
v_call: TRBV25-1
cdr3_aa: CATQPGNEQFF
cdr3_nt: TGTGCCACTCAACCCGGGAATGAGCAGTTCTTC

d_call: -
clone_size: -
j_call: TRBJ2-1
v_call: TRBV4-1
cdr3_aa: CASSQLRLGEQFF
cdr3_nt: TGCGCCAGCAGCCAACTCAGATTGGGTGAGCAGTTCTTC

d_call: -
clone_size: -
j_call: TRBJ2-7
v_call: TRBV7-2
cdr3_aa: CASSFPIIGGQDPYEQYF
cdr3_nt: TGTGCCAGCAGCTTCCCAATCATCGGTGGGCAGGATCCCTACGAGCAGTACTTC

d_call: -
clone_size: once
j_call: TRBJ1-1
v_call: TRBV6-5
cdr3_aa: CASSLLGETTEAFF
cdr3_nt: TGTGCCAGCAGCCTCCTGGGGGAGACCACTGAAGCTTTCTTT

d_call: -
clone_size: -
j_call: TRBJ2-7
v_call: TRBV7-2
cdr3_aa: CASSLVGNEQYF
cdr3_nt: TGTGCCAGCAGCTTAGTGGGAAACGAGCAGTACTTC

d_call: -
clone_size: -
j_call: TRBJ2-3
v_call: TRBV7-9
cdr3_aa: CASSVQGLGFTDTQYF
cdr3_nt: TGTGCCAGCAGCGTACAGGGTTTAGGTTTCACAGATACGCAGTATTTT

d_call: -
clone_size: -
j_call: TRBJ2-5
v_call: TRBV7-3
cdr3_aa: CASSLTLWGSIQYF
cdr3_nt: TGTGCCAGCAGCTTAACTCTTTGGGGGAGTATCCAGTACTTC

d_call: -
clone_size: -
j_call: TRBJ1-1
v_call: TRBV13
cdr3_aa: CASSLDGGQNTEAFF
cdr3_nt: TGTGCCAGCAGCTTAGATGGGGGACAGAACACTGAAGCTTTCTTT

d_call: TRBD2
clone_size: -
j_call: TRBJ2-2
v_call: TRBV9
cdr3_aa: CASSKYPSGREGGELFF
cdr3_nt: TGTGCCAGCAGCAAATACCCTAGCGGGAGGGAAGGTGGGGAGCTGTTTTTT

d_call: -
clone_size: -
j_call: TRBJ2-7
v_call: TRBV7-9
cdr3_aa: CASSYVTRQYEQYF
cdr3_nt: TGTGCCAGCAGCTATGTTACCCGACAGTACGAGCAGTACTTC

d_call: -
clone_size: -
j_call: TRBJ2-7
v_call: TRBV4-2
cdr3_aa: CASSQATDRSYEQYF
cdr3_nt: TGTGCCAGCAGCCAAGCGACCGACCGCTCCTACGAGCAGTACTTC

d_call: -
clone_size: -
j_call: TRBJ2-5
v_call: TRBV29-1
cdr3_aa: CSVDVAGTPKETQYF
cdr3_nt: TGCAGCGTTGATGTAGCCGGGACCCCTAAAGAGACCCAGTACTTC

d_call: TRBD2
clone_size: -
j_call: TRBJ2-3
v_call: TRBV7-9
cdr3_aa: CASSLESLAGDTQYF
cdr3_nt: TGTGCCAGCAGCTTAGAGTCTCTAGCGGGAGATACGCAGTATTTT

d_call: TRBD2
clone_size: -
j_call: TRBJ2-3
v_call: TRBV18
cdr3_aa: CASSPGLAGGITDTQYF
cdr3_nt: TGTGCCAGCTCACCAGGACTAGCGGGAGGAATCACAGATACGCAGTATTTT

d_call: -
clone_size: -
j_call: TRBJ2-1
v_call: TRBV28
cdr3_aa: CASSLSSARAYNEQFF
cdr3_nt: TGTGCCAGCAGCCTTAGCAGTGCGAGGGCCTACAATGAGCAGTTCTTC

d_call: -
clone_size: -
j_call: TRBJ2-3
v_call: TRBV7-6
cdr3_aa: CASSLVRTGSTDTQYF
cdr3_nt: TGTGCCAGCAGCTTAGTCAGGACGGGCAGCACAGATACGCAGTATTTT

d_call: -
clone_size: -
j_call: TRBJ2-1
v_call: TRBV5-1
cdr3_aa: CASRYGGVEQFF
cdr3_nt: TGCGCCAGCAGGTACGGGGGCGTGGAGCAGTTCTTC

d_call: -
clone_size: once
j_call: TRBJ2-1
v_call: TRBV19
cdr3_aa: CASSIAGPSYNEQFF
cdr3_nt: TGTGCCAGTAGTATAGCGGGCCCGTCCTACAATGAGCAGTTCTTC

d_call: TRBD2
clone_size: -
j_call: TRBJ2-1
v_call: TRBV7-6
cdr3_aa: CASSLAPSGTGSSYNEQFF
cdr3_nt: TGTGCCAGCAGCTTAGCTCCTAGCGGTACCGGTTCCTCCTACAATGAGCAGTTCTTC

d_call: TRBD2
clone_size: -
j_call: TRBJ2-7
v_call: TRBV5-1
cdr3_aa: CASSLEGLLAPTYEQYF
cdr3_nt: TGCGCCAGCAGCTTGGAGGGCCTACTAGCGCCAACCTACGAGCAGTACTTC

d_call: -
clone_size: -
j_call: TRBJ2-7
v_call: TRBV7-2
cdr3_aa: CASSRRDVNAYEQYF
cdr3_nt: TGTGCCAGCAGCCGGCGGGACGTAAACGCCTACGAGCAGTACTTC

d_call: -
clone_size: -
j_call: TRBJ1-1
v_call: TRBV7-9
cdr3_aa: CASSPPGTLNTEAFF
cdr3_nt: TGTGCCAGCAGTCCCCCCGGGACACTGAACACTGAAGCTTTCTTT

d_call: -
clone_size: -
j_call: TRBJ2-1
v_call: TRBV7-3
cdr3_aa: CASSPPGQPYNEQFF
cdr3_nt: TGTGCCAGCAGCCCCCCTGGGCAGCCGTACAATGAGCAGTTCTTC

d_call: -
clone_size: -
j_call: TRBJ2-7
v_call: TRBV19
cdr3_aa: CASSISGFSSYEQYF
cdr3_nt: TGTGCCAGTAGTATATCGGGTTTTAGTTCCTACGAGCAGTACTTC

d_call: -
clone_size: once
j_call: TRBJ2-5
v_call: TRBV7-9
cdr3_aa: CASSLVSGKETQYF
cdr3_nt: TGTGCCAGCAGCTTGGTATCAGGGAAAGAGACCCAGTACTTC

d_call: -
clone_size: -
j_call: TRBJ2-1
v_call: TRBV7-9
cdr3_aa: CASSVTSSYNEQFF
cdr3_nt: TGTGCCAGCAGCGTCACTAGCTCCTACAATGAGCAGTTCTTC

d_call: TRBD1
clone_size: -
j_call: TRBJ2-5
v_call: TRBV10-3
cdr3_aa: CAISGTGRGQETQYF
cdr3_nt: TGTGCCATCAGCGGGACAGGTCGAGGCCAAGAGACCCAGTACTTC

d_call: -
clone_size: -
j_call: TRBJ1-5
v_call: TRBV27
cdr3_aa: CASSLRGGPHQPQHF
cdr3_nt: TGTGCCAGCAGTTTGAGGGGGGGGCCCCATCAGCCCCAGCATTTT

d_call: -
clone_size: few
j_call: TRBJ2-2
v_call: TRBV7-3
cdr3_aa: CASREGYGELFF
cdr3_nt: TGTGCCAGCAGGGAAGGGTACGGGGAGCTGTTTTTT

d_call: TRBD2
clone_size: -
j_call: TRBJ2-5
v_call: TRBV7-9
cdr3_aa: CASSPIAGGPKETQYF
cdr3_nt: TGTGCCAGCAGCCCTATAGCGGGAGGGCCGAAGGAGACCCAGTACTTC

d_call: TRBD1
clone_size: once
j_call: TRBJ1-5
v_call: TRBV4-2
cdr3_aa: CASTAGTVRNQPQHF
cdr3_nt: TGTGCCAGCACAGCAGGGACAGTAAGAAATCAGCCCCAGCATTTT

d_call: -
clone_size: once
j_call: TRBJ1-1
v_call: TRBV28
cdr3_aa: CASTLGYTEAFF
cdr3_nt: TGTGCCAGCACCTTGGGGTACACTGAAGCTTTCTTT

d_call: -
clone_size: -
j_call: TRBJ1-1
v_call: TRBV9
cdr3_aa: CASSASTSRGYTEAFF
cdr3_nt: TGTGCCAGCAGCGCCAGCACGTCGAGGGGTTACACTGAAGCTTTCTTT

d_call: -
clone_size: once
j_call: TRBJ1-2
v_call: TRBV27
cdr3_aa: CASSPPGGRPYGYTF
cdr3_nt: TGTGCCAGCAGCCCACCGGGGGGGCGCCCATATGGCTACACCTTC

d_call: -
clone_size: -
j_call: TRBJ2-5
v_call: TRBV5-1
cdr3_aa: CASLGDSIETQYF
cdr3_nt: TGCGCCAGCCTCGGGGACTCTATAGAGACCCAGTACTTC

d_call: TRBD1
clone_size: -
j_call: TRBJ1-5
v_call: TRBV10-2
cdr3_aa: CASSDQGEYSNQPQHF
cdr3_nt: TGCGCCAGCAGTGATCAGGGGGAATATAGCAATCAGCCCCAGCATTTT

d_call: -
clone_size: -
j_call: TRBJ2-7
v_call: TRBV5-4
cdr3_aa: CASSVGTAYEQYF
cdr3_nt: TGTGCCAGCAGCGTCGGTACGGCCTACGAGCAGTACTTC

d_call: -
clone_size: -
j_call: TRBJ1-5
v_call: TRBV4-1
cdr3_aa: CASSANRGNQPQHF
cdr3_nt: TGCGCCAGCAGCGCGAACCGAGGCAATCAGCCCCAGCATTTT

d_call: -
clone_size: -
j_call: TRBJ2-6
v_call: TRBV9
cdr3_aa: CASSVAPSDSSGANVLTF
cdr3_nt: TGTGCCAGCAGCGTAGCGCCTAGCGACAGCTCTGGGGCCAACGTCCTGACTTTC

d_call: -
clone_size: -
j_call: TRBJ1-1
v_call: TRBV13
cdr3_aa: CASSLGISGEAFF
cdr3_nt: TGTGCCAGCAGCTTAGGCATTTCGGGTGAAGCTTTCTTT

d_call: TRBD1
clone_size: -
j_call: TRBJ2-3
v_call: TRBV27
cdr3_aa: CASSLAGGLTDTQYF
cdr3_nt: TGTGCCAGCAGTTTAGCAGGGGGCCTCACAGATACGCAGTATTTT

d_call: TRBD1
clone_size: -
j_call: TRBJ2-7
v_call: TRBV11-3
cdr3_aa: CASSHPDRSYEQYF
cdr3_nt: TGTGCCAGCAGCCACCCGGACAGGTCCTACGAGCAGTACTTC

d_call: -
clone_size: -
j_call: TRBJ1-1
v_call: TRBV5-6
cdr3_aa: CASSFGWGTEAFF
cdr3_nt: TGTGCCAGCAGCTTTGGGTGGGGCACTGAAGCTTTCTTT

d_call: TRBD2
clone_size: -
j_call: TRBJ2-3
v_call: TRBV4-1
cdr3_aa: CASSLSGRRSTDTQYF
cdr3_nt: TGCGCCAGCAGCCTTAGCGGGAGGAGGAGCACAGATACGCAGTATTTT

d_call: -
clone_size: -
j_call: TRBJ2-7
v_call: TRBV27
cdr3_aa: CASSLSETLSYEQYF
cdr3_nt: TGTGCCAGCAGTCTTTCCGAGACTCTCTCCTACGAGCAGTACTTC

d_call: TRBD1
clone_size: -
j_call: TRBJ2-5
v_call: TRBV5-1
cdr3_aa: CASSLLHRDRRKETQYF
cdr3_nt: TGCGCCAGCAGCCTTCTTCACCGGGACAGAAGAAAAGAGACCCAGTACTTC

d_call: -
clone_size: few
j_call: TRBJ1-1
v_call: TRBV2
cdr3_aa: CARQKHLNTEAFF
cdr3_nt: TGTGCCAGACAAAAACACCTGAACACTGAAGCTTTCTTT

d_call: -
clone_size: -
j_call: TRBJ2-3
v_call: TRBV7-2
cdr3_aa: CASSFTDTQYF
cdr3_nt: TGTGCCAGCAGCTTTACAGATACGCAGTATTTT

d_call: -
clone_size: -
j_call: TRBJ2-7
v_call: TRBV25-1
cdr3_aa: CASSQGYEQYF
cdr3_nt: TGTGCCAGCAGCCAGGGATACGAGCAGTACTTC

d_call: -
clone_size: -
j_call: TRBJ2-3
v_call: TRBV5-1
cdr3_aa: CASSLVLVSPRDTQYF
cdr3_nt: TGCGCCAGCAGCTTGGTCTTGGTGTCGCCTCGAGATACGCAGTATTTT

d_call: -
clone_size: -
j_call: TRBJ1-1
v_call: TRBV28
cdr3_aa: CASSIAPRHKNTEAFF
cdr3_nt: TGTGCCAGCAGTATTGCCCCCCGGCACAAGAACACTGAAGCTTTCTTT